This section outlines one T cell receptor beta chain sequence together with its context. This sample is part of a study of blood T cell repertoires in COVID-19. Study context: Researchers got acute and convalescent COVID-19 samples from the United States, Italy and Spain. In each case, the material was cDNA or gDNA derived from T cells, B-cell-depleted T cells, or PBMCs.

Original analysis: Estimation of nucleated cell counts relied on the amplification of reference gene primers. Measured with immunoSEQ multiplex PCR; TCRdb has only the in-frame clones, and not every one. That table furnishes V, J and clone size, whereas the DNA furnished D and trimming. The sample has about 39,000 clones, 65% to 90% seen once. The CDR3 contains 13 residues. Germline CDR1 reads MDHEN; CDR2 reads SYDVKM. The germline V and J ends were trimmed by 5 bases and 0 bases, with 7 bases remaining between them. Sequenced sample: peripheral blood. The TCR originated in a man aged 35 to 55 with active COVID-19. The chain combines TRBV28 with TRBJ1-1; D ambiguous. The CDR3 spells CASSPLMNTEAFF. The CDR3 DNA reads TGTGCCAGCAGTCCCCTTATGAACACTGAAGCTTTCTTT.